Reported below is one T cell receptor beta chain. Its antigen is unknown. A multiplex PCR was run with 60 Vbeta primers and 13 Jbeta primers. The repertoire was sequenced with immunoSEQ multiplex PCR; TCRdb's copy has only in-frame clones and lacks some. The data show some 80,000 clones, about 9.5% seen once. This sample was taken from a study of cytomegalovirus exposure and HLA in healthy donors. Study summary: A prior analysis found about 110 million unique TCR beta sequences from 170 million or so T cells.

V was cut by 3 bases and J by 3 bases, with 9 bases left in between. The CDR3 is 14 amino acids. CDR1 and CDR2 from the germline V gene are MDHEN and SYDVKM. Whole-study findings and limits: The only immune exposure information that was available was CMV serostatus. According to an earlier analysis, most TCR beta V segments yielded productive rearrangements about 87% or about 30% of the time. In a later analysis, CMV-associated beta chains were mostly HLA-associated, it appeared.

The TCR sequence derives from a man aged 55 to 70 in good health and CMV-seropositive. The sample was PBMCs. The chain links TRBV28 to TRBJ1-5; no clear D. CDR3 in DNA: TGTGCCAGCAGTTTTCTCGAGGACAATCAGCCCCAGCATTTT. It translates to CASSFLEDNQPQHF. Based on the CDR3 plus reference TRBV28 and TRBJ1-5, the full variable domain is DVKVTQSSRYLVKRTGEKVFLECVQDMDHENMFWYRQDPGLGLRLIYFSYDVKMKEKGDIPEGYSVSREKKERFSLILESASTNQTSMYLCASSFLEDNQPQHFGDGTRLSIL.